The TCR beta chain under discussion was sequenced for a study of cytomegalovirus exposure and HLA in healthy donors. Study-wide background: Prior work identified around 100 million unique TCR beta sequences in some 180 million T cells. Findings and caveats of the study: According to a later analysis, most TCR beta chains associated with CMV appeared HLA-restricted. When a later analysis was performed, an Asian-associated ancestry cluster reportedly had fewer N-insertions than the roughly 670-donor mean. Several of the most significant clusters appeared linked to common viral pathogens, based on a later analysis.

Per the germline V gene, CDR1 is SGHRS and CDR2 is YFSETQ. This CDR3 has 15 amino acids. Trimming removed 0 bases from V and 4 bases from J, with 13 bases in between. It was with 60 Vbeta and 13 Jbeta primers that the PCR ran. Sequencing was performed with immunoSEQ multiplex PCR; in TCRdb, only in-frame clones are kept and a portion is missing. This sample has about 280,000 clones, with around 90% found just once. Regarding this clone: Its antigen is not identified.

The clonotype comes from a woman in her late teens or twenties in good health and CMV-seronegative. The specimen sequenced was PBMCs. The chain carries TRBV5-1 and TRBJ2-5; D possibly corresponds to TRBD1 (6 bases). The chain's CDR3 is CASSLDGVGAETQYF. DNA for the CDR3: TGCGCCAGCAGCTTGGACGGGGTGGGGGCAGAGACCCAGTACTTC.